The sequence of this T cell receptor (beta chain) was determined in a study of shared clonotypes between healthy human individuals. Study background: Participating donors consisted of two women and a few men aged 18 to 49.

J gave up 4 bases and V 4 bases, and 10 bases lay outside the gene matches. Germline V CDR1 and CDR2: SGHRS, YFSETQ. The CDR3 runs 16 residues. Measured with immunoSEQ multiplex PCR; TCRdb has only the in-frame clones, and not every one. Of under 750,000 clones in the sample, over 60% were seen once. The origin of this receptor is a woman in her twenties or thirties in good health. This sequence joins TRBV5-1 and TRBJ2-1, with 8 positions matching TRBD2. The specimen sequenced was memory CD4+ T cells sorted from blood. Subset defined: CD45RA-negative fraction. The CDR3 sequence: CASSPTSGSGYNEQFF. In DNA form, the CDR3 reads TGCGCCAGCAGCCCGACCAGCGGGAGTGGTTACAATGAGCAGTTCTTC.